Shown below are 8 T cell receptor beta chains from a single sample sequenced in a study of blood T cell repertoires in COVID-19. Some clones are missing from TCRdb's copy, which holds only in-frame ones; the method was immunoSEQ multiplex PCR. This sample yields about 170,000 clones, of which around 80% are seen a single time; around 12% belongs to the top ten. Sequenced: PBMCs or T cells enriched from blood (not recorded which). These receptor sequences come from a middle-aged man who had recovered from COVID-19.

The chain uses TRBV5-1 and TRBJ2-3; 8 bases agree with TRBD2. J lost 3 bases, V lost 0 bases, and 6 bases had no gene match. The CDR3 covers 16 residues. Germline V gene sequence: CDR1 SGHRS, CDR2 YFSETQ. The CDR3 DNA reads as TGCGCCAGCAGCTTGGGGACTAGCAGTAGGACAGATACGCAGTATTTT. Translating it yields CASSLGTSSRTDTQYF.

The CDR3 DNA sequence: TGTGCCAGCCGCCAAAATCCGGGACAACGGACAAACCCCGCTGGGGACACTGAAGCTTTCTTT. Translating gives CASRQNPGQRTNPAGDTEAFF. The chain couples TRBV21-1 to TRBJ1-1; TRBD1 is taken as the D call from the table, unchecked against the DNA. TRBV21-1 is tagged as a pseudogene. This CDR3 spans 21 amino acids.

The rearrangement joins TRBV5-1 to TRBJ1-1, with 7 bases that match TRBD1. CDR1 is SGHRS, CDR2 YFSETQ, per germline. V lost 6 bases, J lost 2 bases, and 10 bases stayed unmatched. The CDR3 totals 15 residues. The DNA for the CDR3 is TGCGCCAGCAACAGGGCCGGGACAGAAAACACTGAAGCTTTCTTT. It specifies CASNRAGTENTEAFF.

The rearrangement joins TRBV19 to TRBJ1-3; tentatively, D is TRBD1 (6 bases). Trimming left V 9 bases short and J 0 bases short, with 15 bases between. Germline-derived CDR1 and CDR2 are LNHDA and SQIVND (reference sequence). The CDR3 sequence is 15 residues long. Here the CDR3 reads CASGTKVTSGNTIYF. The CDR3 coding sequence is TGTGCCAGCGGGACAAAGGTGACCTCTGGAAACACCATATATTTT.

Here the CDR3 reads CAWSVSGRADQYF. The CDR3 DNA follows: TGTGCCTGGAGTGTCTCGGGCAGGGCCGACCAGTACTTC. V and J are TRBV30 and TRBJ2-5, with D perhaps TRBD1 (5 bases). From germline, CDR1 is GTSNPN and CDR2 SVGIG (reference sequence). This CDR3 is 13 amino acids long. V lost 0 bases and J lost 10, with 15 bases in between.

V usage is TRBV19 and J usage is TRBJ1-2; 9 bases fit TRBD1. J lost 4 bases, V lost 6 bases, and 6 bases had no gene match. The CDR3 totals 14 residues. Germline V lookup: CDR1 LNHDA, CDR2 SQIVND (reference sequence). The CDR3 region has the DNA TGTGCCAGTAGGGGACAGGGCGCGATCTATGGCTACACCTTC. It encodes CASRGQGAIYGYTF.

The count of this clone is one. This rearrangement joins TRBV5-1 to TRBJ1-2, with a weak D call TRBD1 (6 bases). CDR1 and CDR2 from the germline V gene are SGHRS and YFSETQ. The CDR3 extends over 17 amino acids. V lost 0 bases and J lost 2, with 17 bases in between. The CDR3 loop reads CASSLEGEPGTNYGYTF. In DNA form, the CDR3 reads TGCGCCAGCAGCTTGGAGGGGGAGCCGGGGACGAACTATGGCTACACCTTC.

This chain joins TRBV19 and TRBJ1-5; the D is unclear. The CDR3 has 13 amino acids. The V gene's germline CDR1 is LNHDA and CDR2 SQIVND (reference sequence). V lost 0 bases to trimming and J lost 7 bases, with 7 bases between them. The CDR3 DNA sequence: TGTGCCAGTAGTATAGATCGGGAACAGCCCCAGCATTTT. Protein: CASSIDREQPQHF.